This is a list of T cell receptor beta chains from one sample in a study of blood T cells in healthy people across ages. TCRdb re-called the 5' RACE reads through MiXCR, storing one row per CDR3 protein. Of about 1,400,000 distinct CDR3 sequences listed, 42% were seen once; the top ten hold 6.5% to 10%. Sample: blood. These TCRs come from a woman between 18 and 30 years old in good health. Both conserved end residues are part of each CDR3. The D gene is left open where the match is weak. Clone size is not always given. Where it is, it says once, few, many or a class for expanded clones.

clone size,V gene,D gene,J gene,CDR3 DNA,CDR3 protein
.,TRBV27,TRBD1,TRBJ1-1,TGTGCCAGCAGTTTTGGGGGCAGGGGGAAAAATGAAGCTTTCTTT,CASSFGGRGKNEAFF
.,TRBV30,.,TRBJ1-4,TGTGCCTGGAGTCATATTCCCCGGTCATTGGCTAATGAAAAACTGTTTTTT,CAWSHIPRSLANEKLFF
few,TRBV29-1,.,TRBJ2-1,TGCAGCGTTGAGGGTACCTCATGGTCCTACAATGAGCAGTTCTTC,CSVEGTSWSYNEQFF
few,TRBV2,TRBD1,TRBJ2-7,TGTGCCAGCAGGAAGGACAGGGGAGACTACGAGCAGTACTTC,CASRKDRGDYEQYF
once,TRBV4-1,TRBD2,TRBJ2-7,TGCGCCAGCAGCCCCCATGGAGGTAGCGGGATCTCCTACGAGCAGTACTTC,CASSPHGGSGISYEQYF
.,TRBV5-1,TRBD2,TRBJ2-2,TGCGCCAGCACCCTGCTAGCGGTGAACACCGGGGAGCTGTTTTTT,CASTLLAVNTGELFF
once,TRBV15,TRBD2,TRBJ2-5,TGTGCCACCAGCGGGTTTCTAGCGGGTGGGTATTATGAGCAGTACTTC,CATSGFLAGGYYEQYF
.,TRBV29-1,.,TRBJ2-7,TGCAGCGCTAGTAGGGGCGGACCTTCCTACGAGCAGTACTTC,CSASRGGPSYEQYF
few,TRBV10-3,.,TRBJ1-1,TGTGCCATCTCGGAAGCTTTAATGAACACTGAAGCTTTCTTT,CAISEALMNTEAFF
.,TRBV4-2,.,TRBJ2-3,TGTGCCAGCAGCCAAGAACGGTACACAGATACGCAGTATTTT,CASSQERYTDTQYF
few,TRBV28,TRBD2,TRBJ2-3,TGTGCCAGCAGTGGACGGGAGGGGGATACGCAGTATTTT,CASSGREGDTQYF
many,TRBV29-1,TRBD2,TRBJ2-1,TGCAGCGTTGCTGGGACTAGCGGGGGGGCCGACAATGAGCAGTTCTTC,CSVAGTSGGADNEQFF
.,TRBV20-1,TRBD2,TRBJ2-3,TGCAGTGCTCGAACCCCGACTAGCGGGAGGGCGGATACGCAGTATTTT,CSARTPTSGRADTQYF
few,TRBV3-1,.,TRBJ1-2,TGTGCCAGCAGCCAAGATATCGCGGGGTACTATGGCTACACCTTC,CASSQDIAGYYGYTF
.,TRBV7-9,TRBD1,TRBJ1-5,TGTGCCAGCAGCTTGGGACAGTCCTCGGACCAGCATTTT,CASSLGQSSDQHF
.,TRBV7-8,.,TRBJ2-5,TGTGCCAGCAGCTTAGGCCCCATGGAGACCCAGTACTTC,CASSLGPMETQYF
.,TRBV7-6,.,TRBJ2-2,TGTGCCAGCAGCCCCTCGGCAATCGGGGAGCTGTTTTTT,CASSPSAIGELFF
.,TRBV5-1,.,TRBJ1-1,TGCGCCAGCAGCTCCGACGGTGAGGGGTACACTGAAGCTTTCTTT,CASSSDGEGYTEAFF
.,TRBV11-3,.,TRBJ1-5,TGTGCCAGCAGCTTAGTCCGGGGCCAAGGGAATCAGCCCCAGCATTTT,CASSLVRGQGNQPQHF
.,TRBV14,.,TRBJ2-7,TGTGCCAGCAGCCCGTTTATTAGTCCCTACAATGAGCAGTACTTC,CASSPFISPYNEQYF
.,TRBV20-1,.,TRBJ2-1,TGCAGTGTTCAATTCCTCGATGGGGTCTATGAGCAGTTCTTC,CSVQFLDGVYEQFF
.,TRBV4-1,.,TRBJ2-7,TGTGCCAGCAGCCAAGGTAGTAGAGACGAGCAGTACTTC,CASSQGSRDEQYF
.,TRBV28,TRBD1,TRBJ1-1,TGTGCCAGCTCGTGGGACAGTCGAATAGGGGGGAACACTGAAGCTTTCTTT,CASSWDSRIGGNTEAFF
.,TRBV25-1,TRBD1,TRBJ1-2,TGTGCCAGCAGTAGTTGGCCCAAACAGGGGGTTTACGGCTACACCTTC,CASSSWPKQGVYGYTF
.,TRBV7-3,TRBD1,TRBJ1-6,TGTGCCAGCAGTCGACAGGGACCGAGCTCCTATAATTCACCCCTCCACTTT,CASSRQGPSSYNSPLHF
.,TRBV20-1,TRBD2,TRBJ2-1,TGCAGTGCTAAGTTGTCTAGCGGGAGCTCTGAGCAGTTCTTC,CSAKLSSGSSEQFF
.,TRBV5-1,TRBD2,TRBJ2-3,TGCGCCAGCAGCTTGGAGGGGACTAGCGGGATCGGCGGCACAGATACGCAGTATTTT,CASSLEGTSGIGGTDTQYF
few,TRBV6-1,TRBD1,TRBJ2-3,TGTGCCAGCAGGGAACAGGGGGCGCAGACAGATACGCAGTATTTT,CASREQGAQTDTQYF
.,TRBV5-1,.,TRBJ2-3,TGCGCCAGCAGCTTGAAGGGGACTGTATCGGAGGAGCAGTATTTT,CASSLKGTVSEEQYF
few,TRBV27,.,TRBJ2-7,TGTGCCAGCAGTTCCCCCTCGCTCGAGCAGTACTTC,CASSSPSLEQYF